The 21 T cell receptor beta chains below were found in one sample sequenced in a study of response to subunit inactivated influenza vaccine. A single record per CDR3 protein comes from TCRdb applying MiXCR to the RT-PCR reads. The sample carries a few hundred thousand distinct CDR3 sequences, roughly a fifth recorded once. The specimen comprised PBMCs from blood, sampled less than 22 months after vaccination. These receptors were taken from a man in his fifties or sixties who received an inactivated influenza vaccine.

The chain combines TRBV11-2 with TRBJ1-2; no reliable D call. CDR3 length: 14 amino acids. Germline V gene lookup returns CDR1 SGHAT and CDR2 FQNNGV. The V and J ends lost 5 bases and 8 bases respectively, with 18 bases between them. In nucleotides, the CDR3 is TGTGCCAGCAGCCGGTCTGCGGGAATCGAAGGCTACACCTTC. It yields the protein CASSRSAGIEGYTF.

This clonotype was observed a handful of times. Written as DNA, the CDR3 is TGTGCCAGCATTCGAGGGCTAATCGGGGCCAACGTCCTGACTTTC. It encodes CASIRGLIGANVLTF. The chain links TRBV6-2 or TRBV6-3 to TRBJ2-6, with D maybe TRBD2 (5 bases). Germline CDR1 is MNHEY and CDR2 is SVGEGT. This CDR3 is 15 amino acids long. Trimming removed 7 bases at V and 4 bases at J, with 14 bases between.

This chain connects TRBV21-1 to TRBJ2-7. TRBV21-1 is a pseudogene segment. This CDR3 spans 8 amino acids. CDR3 protein: CASKKQYF. The CDR3 DNA is TGTGCCAGCAAAAAGCAGTACTTC.

This clonotype was counted at least ten times. The chain joins TRBV7-2 to TRBJ1-5; perhaps TRBD1 as D (6 bases). Per germline, CDR1 SGHTA and CDR2 FQGNSA. The V end lost 5 bases, the J end lost 0 bases, and 11 bases lay between the germline ends. The CDR3 consists of 15 residues. The CDR3 sequence: CASSLGTNSNQPQHF. CDR3 sequence (DNA): TGTGCCAGCAGCCTAGGGACAAATAGCAATCAGCCCCAGCATTTT.

This clonotype appeared a few times. The chain joins TRBV6-1 to TRBJ1-4, with D hard to call. The V end was cut by 0 bases, the J end by 11 bases, with 16 bases between. Germline-derived CDR1 and CDR2 are MNHNS and SASEGT. The CDR3 is 15 amino acids. The CDR3 coding sequence is TGTGCCAGCAGTGAAGCGAGCAGACGAGTGAGGAAACTGTTTTTT. It encodes CASSEASRRVRKLFF.

V is TRBV6-1 and J is TRBJ1-1, with no clear D. The CDR3 length is 14 residues. Germline V gene lookup returns CDR1 MNHNS and CDR2 SASEGT. V lost 4 bases and J lost 1, with 10 bases in between. CDR3 amino acids: CASSVADGNTEAFF. The CDR3 nucleotides read TGTGCCAGCAGTGTGGCGGACGGGAACACTGAAGCTTTCTTT.

This clonotype was recorded once. This sequence may be a read error, since a much larger clone differs from it by one base. CDR3 region: CSARDSTSGRETQCF. The CDR3 bases are TGCAGTGCTAGAGATAGTACTAGCGGGAGGGAGACCCAGTGCTTC. The rearrangement uses TRBV20-1 and TRBJ2-5; 13 bases are shared with TRBD2. The CDR3 loop spans 15 amino acids. Germline CDR1 is DFQATT and CDR2 is SNEGSKA (reference sequence).

This clonotype was detected ten times or more. The genes are TRBV7-9 and TRBJ1-1; D is unclear. This CDR3 region has 14 residues. V shed 5 bases and J shed 2 bases, with 12 bases lying between them. Germline CDR1 is SEHNR and CDR2 is FQNEAQ (reference sequence). The CDR3 here is CASSRDLVNTEAFF. In DNA form, the CDR3 reads TGTGCCAGCAGCCGCGACTTGGTCAACACTGAAGCTTTCTTT.

This clonotype appeared a few times. The CDR3 sequence is CASSQVQGADTQYF. CDR3 coding DNA: TGTGCCAGCAGCCAAGTACAGGGCGCAGATACGCAGTATTTT. V gene TRBV4-2 combines with J gene TRBJ2-3; possibly TRBD1 for D (6 bases). This CDR3 comprises 14 residues. CDR1 and CDR2 (germline): LGHNA, YNFKEQ. Trimming shortened V by 1 base and J by 4 bases, and 9 bases separated the two germline ends.

The chain has TRBV5-5 and TRBJ1-5; D remains ambiguous. CDR1 is SGHKS and CDR2 is YYEKEE in the germline V gene (reference sequence). V was cut by 0 bases and J by 6 bases, with 7 bases left in between. This CDR3 contains 13 residues. The CDR3 nucleotides are TGTGCCAGCAGCTTGGCCGTTGGTCAGCCCCAGCATTTT. As protein: CASSLAVGQPQHF.

In this sample, this clonotype turned up many times. J is TRBJ1-2 and V is TRBV12-3 or TRBV12-4, with 9 bases matching TRBD1. This CDR3 contains 16 residues. Trimming took 8 bases from V and 4 from J; bases not matched to a gene: 14. The CDR3 bases are TGTGCCAGCCGCGCCCCCCGGACAGGGGTCGGCTATGGCTACACCTTC. Protein sequence: CASRAPRTGVGYGYTF.

This clonotype was picked up a small number of times. This chain connects TRBV7-9 to TRBJ1-4; possible D gene TRBD1, 5 bases. This CDR3 is built from 13 residues. Trimming stripped 3 bases from V and 8 bases from J, with 10 bases between. In germline, CDR1 is SEHNR, CDR2 FQNEAQ (reference sequence). CDR3 residues: CASSFRRGEKLFF. CDR3 DNA sequence: TGTGCCAGCAGCTTCCGGCGGGGGGAAAAACTGTTTTTT. The entire variable domain, with the rest obtained from reference TRBV7-9 and TRBJ1-4, is as follows: DTGVSQNPRHKITKRGQNVTFRCDPISEHNRLYWYRQTLGQGPEFLTYFQNEAQLEKSRLLSDRFSAERPKGSFSTLEIQRTEQGDSAMYLCASSFRRGEKLFFGSGTQLSVL.

V usage is TRBV13 and J usage is TRBJ2-2, with D possibly being TRBD1 (5 bases). CDR3 size: 16 residues. Trimming took 0 bases from V and 0 from J, leaving 8 bases between them. Germline values: CDR1 PRHDT, CDR2 FYEKMQ (reference sequence). CDR3 DNA sequence: TGTGCCAGCAGCTTAGGGGGGCACCCGAACACCGGGGAGCTGTTTTTT. This translates into CASSLGGHPNTGELFF.

Ten or more counts support this clonotype. The rearrangement uses TRBV10-3 and TRBJ1-1; D may be TRBD1 (5 bases). Trimming removed 5 bases at V and 3 bases at J, with 16 bases between. The V gene's germline CDR1 is ENHRY and CDR2 SYGVKD. The CDR3 totals 15 residues. The CDR3 DNA is TGTGCCATCAGTCCCGTTCTTTTAGGGGACACTGAAGCTTTCTTT. It encodes CAISPVLLGDTEAFF.

This clonotype was counted only a few times. The rearrangement uses TRBV15 and TRBJ2-5, with D perhaps TRBD2 (5 bases). Germline-derived CDR1 and CDR2 are LNHNV and YYDKDF (reference sequence). The CDR3 runs to 15 residues. Trimming removed 1 base from V and 4 bases from J, with 13 bases in between. CDR3: CATSRGAGYRETQYF. CDR3 DNA: TGTGCCACCAGCAGAGGGGCGGGTTACAGAGAGACCCAGTACTTC. Variable domain in full (rest from reference TRBV15 and TRBJ2-5): DAMVIQNPRYQVTQFGKPVTLSCSQTLNHNVMYWYQQKSSQAPKLLFHYYDKDFNNEADTPDNFQSRRPNTSFCFLDIRSPGLGDTAMYLCATSRGAGYRETQYFGPGTRLLVL.

The V gene is TRBV20-1, the J gene TRBJ1-2, with a tentative D call TRBD1 (6 bases). V was cut by 3 bases and J by 7 bases, with 12 bases left in between. The CDR3 is 12 residues long. CDR1 DFQATT and CDR2 SNEGSKA come from the germline V gene (reference sequence). The CDR3 region has the DNA TGCAGTGCTAGCGGGGGGCTCAGTGGCTACACCTTC. Its translation is CSASGGLSGYTF.

The rearrangement links TRBV5-1 to TRBJ1-2, with D possibly being TRBD1 (6 bases). V shed 4 bases and J shed 6 bases, with 10 bases lying between them. This CDR3 is 12 amino acids long. Germline-derived CDR1 and CDR2 are SGHRS and YFSETQ. In DNA form, the CDR3 reads TGCGCCAGCAGCATAGGGGGAAATGGCTACACCTTC. Its protein is CASSIGGNGYTF. The full variable domain, with the rest looked up from reference TRBV5-1 and TRBJ1-2, is KAGVTQTPRYLIKTRGQQVTLSCSPISGHRSVSWYQQTPGQGLQFLFEYFSETQRNKGNFPGRFSGRQFSNSRSEMNVSTLELGDSALYLCASSIGGNGYTFGSGTRLTVV.

The chain has TRBV12-3 or TRBV12-4 and TRBJ1-4; maybe TRBD1 (5 bases). Trimming pared 6 bases from V and 2 bases from J, leaving 13 bases between. This CDR3 contains 15 residues. The CDR3 protein is CASSAPGFTNEKLFF. CDR3 nucleotide sequence: TGTGCCAGCAGCGCCCCAGGGTTCACTAATGAAAAACTGTTTTTT.

The table lists this clonotype with many counts. The chain joins TRBV5-5 to TRBJ1-1, with 7 nucleotides matching TRBD1. Germline lookup yields CDR1 SGHKS and CDR2 YYEKEE (reference sequence). Trimming took 0 bases from V and 4 from J; bases not matched to a gene: 6. The CDR3 has 15 amino acids. The CDR3 loop is CASSLDSNRGTEAFF. The CDR3 nucleotides are TGTGCCAGCAGCTTGGATAGTAACAGGGGCACTGAAGCTTTCTTT.

In its sample, this clonotype was seen a few times. The chain combines TRBV12-3 or TRBV12-4 with TRBJ1-3; D remains ambiguous. V shed 5 bases and J shed 0 bases, with 14 bases lying between them. This CDR3 has 16 amino acids. The DNA for the CDR3 is TGTGCCAGCAGTCCCCGGACGGTGAGCTCTGGAAACACCATATATTTT. Its protein product is CASSPRTVSSGNTIYF.

This clonotype was picked up many times. This sequence joins TRBV7-9 and TRBJ2-5; D unclear. Trimming pared 1 base from V and 6 bases from J, leaving 6 bases between. The CDR3 loop spans 12 amino acids. The germline gives CDR1 SEHNR, CDR2 FQNEAQ (reference sequence). DNA of the CDR3: TGTGCCAGCAGCTTAGATCGGAAGACCCAGTACTTC. Protein product: CASSLDRKTQYF.